This is a list of T cell receptor delta chains from one sample in a study of gamma-delta T cells after stem cell transplantation. TCRdb reapplied CATT to the RT-PCR reads. The table shows around 680 delta-chain clones, with 55% to 65% occurring only once. The sequencing sample was made of gamma-delta T cells. These receptors were obtained from a human donor. It is not recorded whose cells these are; they may come from a transplant donor. CDR3s include the opening cysteine and the closing phenylalanine or tryptophan. Each record gives: J gene, clone size, V gene, D gene, CDR3 protein, CDR3 DNA. A D gene is named only where the DNA matches it firmly. Not every row has a clone size; where given, it reads once, few, many or a size class.

>TRDJ3|-|TRDV2|-
CACDTVLSSLDTRQMFF
TGTGCCTGTGACACCGTACTGAGCTCCTTGGACACACGACAGATGTTTTTC
>TRDJ3|-|TRDV2|TRDD3
CACDTLLGDTSWDTRQMFF
TGTGCCTGTGACACTTTACTGGGGGATACTTCCTGGGACACCCGACAGATGTTTTTC
>TRDJ3|-|TRDV2|TRDD3
CACDVLGDSSWDTRQMFF
TGTGCCTGTGACGTACTGGGGGACAGCTCCTGGGACACCCGACAGATGTTTTTC
>TRDJ1|-|TRDV2|-
CACDSQYWSYTDKLIF
TGTGCCTGTGACTCCCAGTACTGGTCGTACACCGATAAACTCATCTTT
>TRDJ2|-|TRDV2|-
CACDTWGALTAHLFF
TGTGCCTGTGACACCTGGGGGGCCCTGACAGCACACCTCTTCTTT
>TRDJ1|once|TRDV2|TRDD3
CACDTVLGDTRTDKLIF
TGTGCCTGTGACACCGTACTGGGGGATACGCGGACCGATAAACTCATCTTT
>TRDJ3|once|TRDV2|-
CACDTVGYSWDTRQMFF
TGTGCCTGTGACACCGTGGGATACTCCTGGGACACCCGACAGATGTTTTTC
>TRDJ1|-|TRDV2|TRDD3
CACDNLGDTHKLIF
TGTGCCTGTGACAATCTGGGGGATACCCATAAACTCATCTTT
>TRDJ1|-|TRDV2|TRDD3
CACDTLLGDAGKLIF
TGTGCCTGTGACACTTTACTGGGGGATGCCGGGAAACTCATCTTT
>TRDJ2|-|TRAV29/DV5|TRDD3
CSATYWGIRKTAQLFF
TGTTCAGCAACCTACTGGGGGATACGCAAGACAGCACAACTCTTCTTT
>TRDJ2|-|TRDV2|-
CACDPLGLGTAHLFF
TGTGCCTGTGACCCACTGGGATTAGGGACAGCACACCTCTTCTTT
>TRDJ1|once|TRDV2|TRDD2
CACDRVPTSVGSPADNLIF
TGTGCCTGTGACAGGGTTCCTACGTCTGTGGGATCTCCTGCCGATAACCTCATCTTT
>TRDJ3|-|TRDV2|TRDD3
CACDTWGSSWDTRQMFF
TGTGCCTGTGACACCTGGGGGAGCTCCTGGGACACCCGACAGATGTTTTTC
>TRDJ2|-|TRDV1|TRDD3
CALGVTSVLGDTTAQLFF
TGTGCTCTTGGGGTTACGTCCGTACTGGGGGATACGACAGCACAACTCTTCTTT
>TRDJ1|-|TRDV2|-
CACDTLIYTDKLIF
TGTGCCTGTGACACCCTGATTTACACCGATAAACTCATCTTT
>TRDJ3|-|TRDV2|-
CACDTGGLGASWDTRQMFF
TGTGCCTGTGACACCGGGGGGCTAGGTGCCTCCTGGGACACCCGACAGATGTTTTTC
>TRDJ3|few|TRDV2|TRDD3
CACDTAGGRSWDTRQVFF
TGTGCCTGTGACACGGCTGGGGGACGTAGCTGGGACACCCGACAGGTGTTTTTC
>TRDJ1|hyperexpanded|TRDV1|-
CALGPPPSPFVLGSPLHLPSDKLIF
TGTGCTCTTGGGCCTCCCCCTTCCCCCTTCGTACTGGGTTCCCCATTACACCTACCATCCGATAAACTCATCTTT
>TRDJ3|-|TRDV2|TRDD3
CACDTWGIWDTRQMFF
TGTGCCTGTGACACCTGGGGGATTTGGGACACCCGACAGATGTTTTTC
>TRDJ3|few|TRDV2|TRDD3
CACDTGGYSSWDTRQMFF
TGTGCCTGTGACACTGGGGGATATAGCTCCTGGGACACCCGACAGATGTTTTTC
>TRDJ1|hyperexpanded|TRDV2|-
CACDTLAASDTDKLIF
TGTGCCTGTGACACCCTAGCTGCGTCGGACACCGATAAACTCATCTTT
>TRDJ1|-|TRDV3|-
CAFQVGAYTDKLIF
TGTGCCTTTCAGGTCGGGGCCTACACCGATAAACTCATCTTT
>TRDJ1|-|TRDV2|TRDD3
CACDWVPTSGGSPADNLIF
TGTGCCTGTGACTGGGTTCCTACGTCTGGGGGATCTCCTGCCGATAACCTCATCTTT
>TRDJ3|once|TRDV2|TRDD3
CACDWGIYWDTRQMFF
TGTGCCTGTGACTGGGGGATATACTGGGACACCCGACAGATGTTTTTC
>TRDJ2|-|TRDV1|TRDD3
CALGELDRGILTAQLFF
TGTGCTCTTGGGGAACTAGACAGGGGGATACTGACAGCACAACTCTTCTTT
>TRDJ2|-|TRDV1|TRDD3
CALGELRLPTGGLGDTRAAQLFF
TGTGCTCTTGGGGAACTGAGGCTCCCCACCGGAGGACTGGGGGATACTCGGGCAGCACAACTCTTCTTT
>TRDJ3|once|TRDV2|TRDD3
CACDTLGGSSWDTRQMFF
TGTGCCTGTGACACCCTGGGGGGGAGCTCCTGGGACACCCGACAGATGTTTTTC
>TRDJ1|-|TRDV2|-
CACSRPYTDKLIF
TGTGCCTGTTCCCGTCCGTACACCGATAAACTCATCTTT
>TRDJ1|-|TRDV2|TRDD3
CACDTSGYWGIHPGYTDKLIF
TGTGCCTGTGACACCTCCGGGTACTGGGGGATACACCCCGGGTACACCGATAAACTCATCTTT
>TRDJ1|few|TRDV2|TRDD3
CACDTLQDWGMRYTDKLIF
TGTGCCTGTGACACCCTCCAGGACTGGGGGATGCGGTACACCGATAAACTCATCTTT
>TRDJ1|hyperexpanded|TRDV2|TRDD3
CACDSLSEPITGGDTDKLIF
TGTGCCTGTGACTCCCTTTCCGAACCCATTACTGGGGGGGACACCGATAAACTCATCTTT
>TRDJ1|once|TRDV2|TRDD3
CACDGVPTSGGSPADNLIF
TGTGCCTGTGACGGGGTTCCTACGTCTGGGGGATCTCCTGCCGATAACCTCATCTTT
>TRDJ3|few|TRDV2|TRDD3
CACDKLGESSWDTRQMFF
TGTGCCTGTGACAAACTGGGGGAGAGCTCCTGGGACACCCGACAGATGTTTTTC
>TRDJ1|-|TRDV2|TRDD3
CACVYWGPSSDKLIF
TGTGCCTGTGTTTACTGGGGGCCCTCTTCCGATAAACTCATCTTT